This TCR beta chain is from a study of blood T cell repertoires in COVID-19. Using immunoSEQ multiplex PCR, the repertoire was profiled, and TCRdb retains in-frame clones only, with some absent. The table lists 200,000 to 300,000 clones, more than 75% of them singletons, with 1.6% in the top ten. Per germline, CDR1 SGHTA and CDR2 FQGNSA. The length of the CDR3 is 15 residues. Trimming took 1 base from V and 10 from J, leaving 14 bases between them. The rearrangement uses TRBV7-2 and TRBJ1-6; TRBD1 might be the D (5 bases). The TCR was taken from an older woman who had recovered from COVID-19. Sequenced sample: peripheral blood. The CDR3 DNA reads as TGTGCCAGCAGCTTAGGGGCAGGGATGGTCTCACCCCTCCACTTT. It codes for CASSLGAGMVSPLHF.